One and the same sample provided the 14 T cell receptor beta chains below, sequenced in a study of blood T cell repertoires in COVID-19. Sequencing used immunoSEQ multiplex PCR; TCRdb keeps in-frame clones, though not all of them. The sample lists 400,000 to 500,000 clones, 86% occurring once. The sample was peripheral blood. The receptors here all came from a young woman with active or convalescent COVID-19.

The chain employs TRBV10-3 and TRBJ1-2, with D maybe TRBD1 (6 bases). Trimming took 2 bases from V and 2 from J, leaving 9 bases between them. There are 14 residues in the CDR3. Germline CDR1 and CDR2: ENHRY and SYGVKD. In nucleotides, the CDR3 is TGTGCCATCAGTGAGGAGGGGGGGAACTATGGCTACACCTTC. This codes for CAISEEGGNYGYTF.

The chain couples TRBV6-1 to TRBJ1-2, with D possibly being TRBD1 (5 bases). This CDR3 is 16 amino acids long. Germline loops: CDR1 MNHNS, CDR2 SASEGT. The V and J ends lost 2 bases and 3 bases respectively, with 16 bases between them. The CDR3 spells CASSERQGTRHYGYTF. DNA of the CDR3: TGTGCCAGCAGTGAACGCCAGGGCACCCGGCACTATGGCTACACCTTC.

In DNA, the CDR3 is TGCGCCAGCAGCCAACCTTCCGGACGGGAGGGAAACACCATATATTTT. Encoded protein: CASSQPSGREGNTIYF. This sequence joins TRBV4-1 and TRBJ1-3; D is unresolved. The CDR3 contains 16 residues. Germline V CDR1 and CDR2: MGHRA, YSYEKL. V dropped 2 bases and J dropped 4 bases, with 15 bases sitting between them.

This clone has a single count. The chain recombines TRBV6-2 or TRBV6-3 with TRBJ1-5; a possible D gene is TRBD1 (5 bases). There are 14 residues in the CDR3. Between the trimmed V and J ends, which lost 5 bases and 1 base, there was a span of 9 bases. Per germline, CDR1 MNHEY and CDR2 SVGEGT. The CDR3 protein is CASSQGESNQPQHF. The DNA for the CDR3 is TGTGCCAGCAGTCAGGGCGAGAGCAATCAGCCCCAGCATTTT.

The J gene is TRBJ2-2, the V gene TRBV19, with no clear D. CDR3 length: 15 amino acids. The germline CDR1 and CDR2 sequences are LNHDA and SQIVND (reference sequence). V gave up 1 base and J gave up 3 bases, with 9 bases separating them. The CDR3 bases are TGTGCCAGTAGTATAGGAGGTGGTTACACCGGGGAGCTGTTTTTT. This gives the protein CASSIGGGYTGELFF.

The chain recombines TRBV19 with TRBJ1-5; TRBD1 matches at 10 bases. Germline V gene data show CDR1 as LNHDA and CDR2 as SQIVND (reference sequence). V was clipped by 5 bases and J by 5 bases; unmatched bases: 6. The CDR3 contains 15 residues. CDR3 in amino acids: CASSVPGQGYQPQHF. The CDR3 nucleotides read TGTGCCAGTAGTGTACCGGGACAGGGGTATCAGCCCCAGCATTTT.

This clone appeared a single time. The chain links TRBV27 to TRBJ1-1; D is unresolved. Between the trimmed V and J ends, which lost 6 bases and 0 bases, there was a span of 8 bases. The V gene's germline CDR1 is MNHEY and CDR2 SMNVEV (reference sequence). The CDR3 is 13 residues long. The CDR3: CASRTSVNTEAFF. The CDR3 DNA sequence: TGTGCCAGCAGAACTTCCGTGAACACTGAAGCTTTCTTT.

The chain uses TRBV10-2 and TRBJ2-1; 9 nucleotides match TRBD2. The J segment lost 7 bases and the V segment lost 3 bases, leaving 13 bases of the junction unmatched. The CDR3 covers 17 residues. The V gene's germline CDR1 is WSHSY and CDR2 SAAADI. The CDR3 DNA is TGCGCCAGCAGTGACTCTAGCTTGGCGGGGGGGCGTAATGAGCAGTTCTTC. Translating it yields CASSDSSLAGGRNEQFF.

The table lists this clone with a few counts. The chain joins TRBV6-5 to TRBJ1-1, with no clear D. V shed 1 base and J shed 1 base, with 10 bases lying between them. In germline, CDR1 is MNHEY, CDR2 SVGAGI. The CDR3 has 15 residues. The CDR3 protein is CASSYWAKENTEAFF. In nucleotides, the CDR3 is TGTGCCAGCAGTTACTGGGCCAAGGAGAACACTGAAGCTTTCTTT.

The rearrangement joins TRBV6-5 to TRBJ1-1; unclear D gene. CDR1 is MNHEY, CDR2 SVGAGI, per germline. Trimming left V 5 bases short and J 1 base short, with 11 bases between. The CDR3 is made up of 14 amino acids. CDR3 nucleotide sequence: TGTGCCAGCAGTACCCTTTCGGGGAACACTGAAGCTTTCTTT. Its translation is CASSTLSGNTEAFF.

V gene TRBV6-6 combines with J gene TRBJ2-7; D is possibly TRBD2 (5 bases). This CDR3 region has 13 residues. The ends were cut back, 0 bases at V and 6 bases at J, with 9 bases in the middle. CDR1 MNHNY and CDR2 SVGAGI come from the germline V gene (reference sequence). CDR3 sequence: CASSYSLAGEQYF. The CDR3 bases are TGTGCCAGCAGTTACTCCCTAGCTGGCGAGCAGTACTTC.

This clone was counted at least ten times. J is TRBJ2-5 and V is TRBV21-1; the table's D gene call, TRBD2, was not cross checked with the DNA. TRBV21-1 corresponds to a pseudogene. The CDR3 length is 21 residues. The CDR3 reads CASSKRPGGLAGDGAQETQYF. DNA for the CDR3: TGTGCCAGCAGCAAACGCCCGGGGGGACTAGCGGGAGATGGGGCCCAAGAGACCCAGTACTTC.

The V call is TRBV18, the J call TRBJ1-5; 8 positions agree with TRBD1. This CDR3 is 15 amino acids long. Germline CDR1 is KGHSH and CDR2 is LQKENI. The J segment lost 3 bases and the V segment lost 3 bases, leaving 4 bases of the junction unmatched. CDR3 sequence (DNA): TGTGCCAGCTCACCGGGACAGGTGGACAATCAGCCCCAGCATTTT. As protein: CASSPGQVDNQPQHF.

This chain links TRBV10-3 with TRBJ1-2; TRBD1 aligns across 8 bases. After removal of 2 bases from V and 4 bases from J, the junction contained 6 bases not matched to a gene. The CDR3 covers 15 residues. Germline CDR1 reads ENHRY; CDR2 reads SYGVKD. CDR3 protein: CAISELPGGGYGYTF. The DNA of the CDR3 is TGTGCCATCAGTGAGCTGCCAGGGGGCGGCTATGGCTACACCTTC.